What follows are 11 T cell receptor beta chains derived from one specimen sequenced in a study of cytomegalovirus exposure and HLA in healthy donors. PCR used 60 Vbeta primers and 13 Jbeta primers. Only in-frame clones appear in the TCRdb table, and some are missing; sequencing was by immunoSEQ multiplex PCR. The data contain 200,000 to 250,000 clones, approximately 84% of them singletons. The sequenced material came from PBMCs. These receptors came from a woman aged 40 to 49 in good health and CMV-seronegative.

The table lists this clone with a count of one. The V and J genes are TRBV7-9 and TRBJ2-1; tentative D call: TRBD1 (5 bases). Trimming removed 8 bases at V and 1 base at J, with 15 bases between. The CDR3 sequence is 15 residues long. Germline values: CDR1 SEHNR, CDR2 FQNEAQ (reference sequence). The CDR3 spells CASLTERTSYNEQFF. As DNA, the CDR3 is TGTGCCAGCCTCACGGAACGGACATCCTACAATGAGCAGTTCTTC. Full variable domain (rest looked up from reference TRBV7-9 and TRBJ2-1): DTGVSQNPRHKITKRGQNVTFRCDPISEHNRLYWYRQTLGQGPEFLTYFQNEAQLEKSRLLSDRFSAERPKGSFSTLEIQRTEQGDSAMYLCASLTERTSYNEQFFGPGTRLTVL.

Of note for this clone: One junction end disagrees with the germline gene, perhaps due to a read error. This chain uses TRBV7-9 with TRBJ1-1; D unresolved. Germline CDR1 reads SEHNR; CDR2 reads FQNEAQ (reference sequence). The CDR3 contains 14 residues. The CDR3 sequence is CSSSLDIRRTEAFF. The CDR3 DNA follows: TGTTCCAGCAGCTTAGATATTAGGAGGACTGAAGCTTTCTTT.

This chain joins TRBV30 and TRBJ2-5; 14 bases are a match to TRBD2. This CDR3 is built from 15 residues. CDR1 and CDR2 (germline): GTSNPN, SVGIG (reference sequence). V lost 8 bases, J lost 4 bases, and 9 bases stayed unmatched. CDR3 sequence reads: CAGSGLAGGGETQYF. Here the CDR3 DNA reads TGTGCCGGATCCGGACTAGCGGGGGGTGGAGAGACCCAGTACTTC.

CDR3 sequence: CASSSRLGHSTDTQYF. The CDR3 bases are TGTGCCAGCAGCTCCCGACTAGGCCATAGCACAGATACGCAGTATTTT. V and J are TRBV11-3 and TRBJ2-3; possibly TRBD2 for D (6 bases). The CDR3 runs 16 residues. Germline CDR1 reads SGHNT; CDR2 reads YENEEA. Trimming cost V 4 bases and J 0 bases, with 14 bases left between them.

The sample holds a few counts of this clone. The rearrangement links TRBV6-5 to TRBJ1-4; possible D gene TRBD1, 6 bases. Trimming took 10 bases from V and 4 from J, leaving 13 bases between them. The germline CDR1 and CDR2 sequences are MNHEY and SVGAGI. The length of the CDR3 is 13 residues. The CDR3 spells CATHGTSNEKLFF. CDR3 bases: TGTGCCACCCACGGGACAAGTAATGAAAAACTGTTTTTT.

V is TRBV6-1 and J is TRBJ1-5, with D unresolved. This CDR3 spans 15 amino acids. Germline lookup yields CDR1 MNHNS and CDR2 SASEGT. The ends were cut back, 7 bases at V and 2 bases at J, with 15 bases in the middle. The CDR3 region has the DNA TGTGCCAGCAAGGGAGAAGAATTGGGCAATCAGCCCCAGCATTTT. Protein sequence: CASKGEELGNQPQHF.

This chain uses TRBV30 with TRBJ1-2; 10 bases map to TRBD1. V shed 6 bases and J 7 bases; nucleotides not matched to a gene: 11. The germline gives CDR1 GTSNPN, CDR2 SVGIG (reference sequence). The CDR3 has 14 residues. The CDR3 loop reads CACLRGQGMIGYTF. The CDR3 DNA is TGTGCCTGCCTCAGGGGACAGGGGATGATTGGCTACACCTTC.

The sample holds a few counts of this clone. The chain employs TRBV5-1 and TRBJ1-1, with 7 bases that match TRBD1. J gave up 2 bases and V 2 bases, and 6 bases lay outside the gene matches. Germline lookup yields CDR1 SGHRS and CDR2 YFSETQ. The CDR3 runs 15 residues. CDR3 region: CASSFTTGVNTEAFF. The CDR3, as DNA: TGCGCCAGCAGCTTTACCACAGGGGTTAACACTGAAGCTTTCTTT.

The gene calls are TRBV5-1 and TRBJ1-1; 7 positions agree with TRBD1. V trimming: 3 bases; J trimming: 3 bases; junction bases outside the gene matches: 5. This CDR3 has 14 amino acids. The germline V gene has CDR1 SGHRS and CDR2 YFSETQ. Here the CDR3 DNA reads TGCGCCAGCAGCTCACTGGGGACAGACACTGAAGCTTTCTTT. Protein product: CASSSLGTDTEAFF.

This chain uses TRBV7-9 with TRBJ2-5, with a tentative D call TRBD1 (6 bases). The length of the CDR3 is 12 residues. With 1 base removed from V and 7 bases from J, the gap between germline ends came to 7 bases. The V gene's germline CDR1 is SEHNR and CDR2 FQNEAQ (reference sequence). The CDR3 sequence: CASSLEGVTQYF. CDR3 coding DNA: TGTGCCAGCAGCTTAGAGGGGGTGACCCAGTACTTC.

V is TRBV12-5 and J is TRBJ2-7; a possible D gene is TRBD1 (6 bases). V was shortened by 0 bases and J by 7 bases, with 10 bases between the two germline ends. The germline CDR1 and CDR2 sequences are LGHNT and FRNRAP. The CDR3 is 13 amino acids. In nucleotides, the CDR3 is TGTGCTAGTGGTTTGGTGGGGGCGTTGGAGCAGTACTTC. Protein: CASGLVGALEQYF. Complete variable domain (other parts from reference TRBV12-5 and TRBJ2-7): DARVTQTPRHKVTEMGQEVTMRCQPILGHNTVFWYRQTMMQGLELLAYFRNRAPLDDSGMPKDRFSAEMPDATLATLKIQPSEPRDSAVYFCASGLVGALEQYFGPGTRLTVT.